This T cell receptor (beta chain) was retrieved from a study of shared clonotypes between healthy human individuals. Positively selected for CCR7, the CD45RO-negative cells used as naive CD8 cells excluded terminally differentiated effector memory CD45RA+ cells. Some clones are missing from TCRdb's copy, which holds only in-frame ones; the method was immunoSEQ multiplex PCR. The sample lists nearly 2 million clones, over 85% occurring once. With 3 bases clipped from V and 5 bases from J, the junction kept 7 bases outside the gene matches. Germline V gene data show CDR1 as MNHNS and CDR2 as SASEGT. The CDR3 runs to 15 residues.

This clonotype was obtained from a man younger than 30 in good health. Source material: naive CD8+ T cells sorted from blood. V and J are TRBV6-1 and TRBJ2-5, with 9 positions matching TRBD2. This CDR3 is CASSERAGGGETQYF. In DNA form, the CDR3 reads TGTGCCAGCAGTGAGCGAGCGGGGGGCGGGGAGACCCAGTACTTC.